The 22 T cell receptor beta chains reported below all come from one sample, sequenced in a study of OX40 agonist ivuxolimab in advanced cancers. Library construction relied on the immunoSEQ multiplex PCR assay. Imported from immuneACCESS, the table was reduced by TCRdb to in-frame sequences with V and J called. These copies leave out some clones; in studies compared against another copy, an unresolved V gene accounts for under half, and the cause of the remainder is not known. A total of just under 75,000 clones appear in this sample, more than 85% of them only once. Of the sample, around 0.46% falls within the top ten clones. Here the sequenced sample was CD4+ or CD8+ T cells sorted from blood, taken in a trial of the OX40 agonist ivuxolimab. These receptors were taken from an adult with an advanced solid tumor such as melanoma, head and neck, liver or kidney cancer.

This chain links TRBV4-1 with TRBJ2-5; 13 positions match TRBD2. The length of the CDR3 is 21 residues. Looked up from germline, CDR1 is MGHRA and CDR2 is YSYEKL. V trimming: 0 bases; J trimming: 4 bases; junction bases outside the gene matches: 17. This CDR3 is CASSQDPKGTSGTFSGETQYF. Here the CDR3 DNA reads TGCGCCAGCAGCCAAGATCCAAAGGGGACTAGCGGGACCTTCTCGGGAGAGACCCAGTACTTC.

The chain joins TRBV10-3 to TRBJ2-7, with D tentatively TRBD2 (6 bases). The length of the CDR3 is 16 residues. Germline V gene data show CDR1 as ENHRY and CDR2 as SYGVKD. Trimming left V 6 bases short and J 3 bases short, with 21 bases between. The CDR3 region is CAIRPRDGGLHYEQYF. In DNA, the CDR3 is TGTGCCATCAGACCGCGGGATGGCGGACTTCACTACGAGCAGTACTTC.

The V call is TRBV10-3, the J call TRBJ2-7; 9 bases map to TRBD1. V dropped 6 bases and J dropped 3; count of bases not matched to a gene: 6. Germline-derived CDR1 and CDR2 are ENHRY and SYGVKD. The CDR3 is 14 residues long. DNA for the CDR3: TGTGCCATCAGGGATGGGACAGGGCACTACGAGCAGTACTTC. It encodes CAIRDGTGHYEQYF.

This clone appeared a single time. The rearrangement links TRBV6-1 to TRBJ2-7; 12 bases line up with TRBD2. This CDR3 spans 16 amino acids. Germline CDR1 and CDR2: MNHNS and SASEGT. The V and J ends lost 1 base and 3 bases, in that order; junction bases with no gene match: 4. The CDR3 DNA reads TGTGCCAGCAGTGAAGTAGGACTAGCGGGATACTACGAGCAGTACTTC. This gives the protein CASSEVGLAGYYEQYF.

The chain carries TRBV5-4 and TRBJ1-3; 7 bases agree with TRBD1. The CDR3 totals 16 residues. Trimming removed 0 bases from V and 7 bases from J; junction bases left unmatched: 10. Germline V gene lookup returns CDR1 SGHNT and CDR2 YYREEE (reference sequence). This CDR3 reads CASSLANRGFGNTIYF. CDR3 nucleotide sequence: TGTGCCAGCAGCTTGGCCAACAGGGGATTCGGTAACACCATATATTTT.

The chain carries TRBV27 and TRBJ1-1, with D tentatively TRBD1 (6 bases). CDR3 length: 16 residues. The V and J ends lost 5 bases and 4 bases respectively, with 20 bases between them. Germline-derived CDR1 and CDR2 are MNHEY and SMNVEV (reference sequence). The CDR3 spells CASSSPSRGRSTEAFF. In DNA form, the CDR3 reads TGTGCCAGCAGTAGTCCCTCCAGGGGCAGGAGCACTGAAGCTTTCTTT.

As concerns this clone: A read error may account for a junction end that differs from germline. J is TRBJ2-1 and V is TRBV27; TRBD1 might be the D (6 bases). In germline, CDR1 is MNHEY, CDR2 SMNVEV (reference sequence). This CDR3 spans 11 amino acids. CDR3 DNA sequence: TGTGCCAGCAGTTCCCCCAGGGGTCGGGTCTTC. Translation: CASSSPRGRVF.

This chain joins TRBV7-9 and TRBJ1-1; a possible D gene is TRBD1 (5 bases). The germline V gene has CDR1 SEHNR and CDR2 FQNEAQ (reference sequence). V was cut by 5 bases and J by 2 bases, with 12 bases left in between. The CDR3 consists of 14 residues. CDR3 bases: TGTGCCAGCAGCCTTCAGGGACCTAACACTGAAGCTTTCTTT. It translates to CASSLQGPNTEAFF.

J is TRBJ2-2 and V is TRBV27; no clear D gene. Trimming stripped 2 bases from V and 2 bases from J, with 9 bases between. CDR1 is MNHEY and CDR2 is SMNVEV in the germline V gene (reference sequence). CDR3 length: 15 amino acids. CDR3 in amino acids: CASSLDGINTGELFF. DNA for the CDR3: TGTGCCAGCAGTTTAGACGGTATAAACACCGGGGAGCTGTTTTTT.

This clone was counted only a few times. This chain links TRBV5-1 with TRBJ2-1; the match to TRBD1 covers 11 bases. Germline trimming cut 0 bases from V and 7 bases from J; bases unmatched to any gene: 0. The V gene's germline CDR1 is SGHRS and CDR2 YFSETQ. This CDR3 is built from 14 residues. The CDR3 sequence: CASSLGDRGNEQFF. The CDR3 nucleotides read TGCGCCAGCAGCTTGGGGGACAGGGGGAATGAGCAGTTCTTC.

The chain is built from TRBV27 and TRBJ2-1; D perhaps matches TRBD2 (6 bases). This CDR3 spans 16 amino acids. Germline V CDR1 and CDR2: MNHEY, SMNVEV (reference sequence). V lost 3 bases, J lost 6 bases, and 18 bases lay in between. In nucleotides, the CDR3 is TGTGCCAGCAGTTTTTTCCCGGCAGGGAGGAGCAATGAGCAGTTCTTC. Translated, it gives CASSFFPAGRSNEQFF.

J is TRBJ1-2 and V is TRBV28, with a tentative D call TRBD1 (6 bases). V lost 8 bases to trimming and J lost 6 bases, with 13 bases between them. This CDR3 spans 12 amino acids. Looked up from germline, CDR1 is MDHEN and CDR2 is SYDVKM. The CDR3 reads CASYREIDGYTF. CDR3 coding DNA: TGTGCCAGCTACAGGGAGATCGATGGCTACACCTTC.

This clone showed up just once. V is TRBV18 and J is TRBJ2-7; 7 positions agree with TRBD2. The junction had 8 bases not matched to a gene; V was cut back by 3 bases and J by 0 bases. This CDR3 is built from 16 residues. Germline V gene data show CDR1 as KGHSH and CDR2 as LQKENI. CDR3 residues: CASSPASRTSSYEQYF. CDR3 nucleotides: TGTGCCAGCTCACCGGCGAGCAGGACTAGCTCCTACGAGCAGTACTTC.

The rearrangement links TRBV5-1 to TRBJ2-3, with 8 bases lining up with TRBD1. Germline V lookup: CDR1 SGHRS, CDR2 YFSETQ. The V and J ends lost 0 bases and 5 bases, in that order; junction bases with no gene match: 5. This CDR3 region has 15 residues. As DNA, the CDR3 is TGCGCCAGCAGCTTGGTCGCGGGGACAGGAGATACGCAGTATTTT. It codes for CASSLVAGTGDTQYF.

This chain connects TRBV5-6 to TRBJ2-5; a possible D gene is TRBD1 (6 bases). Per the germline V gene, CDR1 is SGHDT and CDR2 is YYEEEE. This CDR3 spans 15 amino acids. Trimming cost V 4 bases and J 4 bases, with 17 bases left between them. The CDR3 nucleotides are TGTGCCAGCAGCCGCACAGGGACGGTGGGAGAGACCCAGTACTTC. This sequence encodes CASSRTGTVGETQYF.

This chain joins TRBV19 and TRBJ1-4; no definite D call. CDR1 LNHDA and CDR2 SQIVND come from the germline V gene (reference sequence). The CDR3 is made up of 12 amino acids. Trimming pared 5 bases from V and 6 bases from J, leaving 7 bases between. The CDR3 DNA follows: TGTGCCAGTAGTCTAGGTTATGAAAAACTGTTTTTT. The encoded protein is CASSLGYEKLFF.

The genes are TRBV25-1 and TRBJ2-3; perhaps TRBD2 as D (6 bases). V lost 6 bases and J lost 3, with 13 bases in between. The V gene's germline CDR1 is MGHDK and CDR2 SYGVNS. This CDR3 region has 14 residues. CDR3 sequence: CASRPFGGTDTQYF. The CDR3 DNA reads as TGTGCCAGCAGACCCTTTGGAGGGACAGATACGCAGTATTTT.

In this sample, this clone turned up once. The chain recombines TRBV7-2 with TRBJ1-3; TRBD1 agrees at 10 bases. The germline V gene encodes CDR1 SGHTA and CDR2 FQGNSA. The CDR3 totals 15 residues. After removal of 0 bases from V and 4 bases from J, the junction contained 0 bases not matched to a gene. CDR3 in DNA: TGTGCCAGCAGCTTAGCGACAGGGGGCGGAAACACCATATATTTT. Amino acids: CASSLATGGGNTIYF.

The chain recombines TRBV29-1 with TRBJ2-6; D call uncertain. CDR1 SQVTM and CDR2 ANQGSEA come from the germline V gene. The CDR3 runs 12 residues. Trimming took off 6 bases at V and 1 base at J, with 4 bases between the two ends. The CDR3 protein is CSVYSGANVLTF. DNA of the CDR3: TGCAGCGTCTATTCTGGGGCCAACGTCCTGACTTTC.

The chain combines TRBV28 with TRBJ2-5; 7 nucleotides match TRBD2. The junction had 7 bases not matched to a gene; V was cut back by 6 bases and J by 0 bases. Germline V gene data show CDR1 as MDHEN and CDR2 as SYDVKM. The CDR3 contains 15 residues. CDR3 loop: CASSPSGSYQETQYF. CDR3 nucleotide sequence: TGTGCCAGCAGCCCTAGCGGATCGTACCAAGAGACCCAGTACTTC.

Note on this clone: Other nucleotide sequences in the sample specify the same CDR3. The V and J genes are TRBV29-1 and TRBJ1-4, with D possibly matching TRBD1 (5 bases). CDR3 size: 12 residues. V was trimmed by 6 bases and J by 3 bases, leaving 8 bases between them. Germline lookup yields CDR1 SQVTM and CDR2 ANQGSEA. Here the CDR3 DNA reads TGCAGCGTCGGGACCGCTAATGAAAAACTGTTTTTT. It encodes CSVGTANEKLFF.

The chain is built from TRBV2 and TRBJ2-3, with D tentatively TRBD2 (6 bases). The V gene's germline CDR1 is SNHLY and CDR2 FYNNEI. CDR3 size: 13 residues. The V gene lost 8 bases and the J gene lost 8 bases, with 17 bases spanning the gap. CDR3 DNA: TGTGCCAGCGAGACTGGGATGCGGGGTACGCAGTATTTT. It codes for CASETGMRGTQYF.